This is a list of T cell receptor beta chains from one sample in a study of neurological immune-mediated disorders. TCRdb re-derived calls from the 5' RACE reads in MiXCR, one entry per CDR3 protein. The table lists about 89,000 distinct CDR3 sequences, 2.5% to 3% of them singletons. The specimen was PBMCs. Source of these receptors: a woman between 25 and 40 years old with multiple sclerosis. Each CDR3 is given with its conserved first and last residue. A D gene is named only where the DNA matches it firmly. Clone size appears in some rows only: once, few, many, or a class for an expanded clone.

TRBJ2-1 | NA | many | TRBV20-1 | CSARVLAEQFF | TGCAGTGCTAGAGTGTTAGCGGAGCAGTTCTTC
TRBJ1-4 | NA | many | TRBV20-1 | CSASGPGTRGGEKLFF | TGCAGTGCTAGCGGTCCCGGGACTCGCGGGGGTGAAAAACTGTTTTTT
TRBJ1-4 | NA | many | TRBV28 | CASSKLWGLGNEKLFF | TGTGCCAGCAGTAAACTTTGGGGACTGGGGAATGAAAAACTGTTTTTT
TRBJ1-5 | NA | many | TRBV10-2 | CASSAGANQPQHF | TGCGCCAGCAGCGCAGGAGCTAATCAGCCCCAGCATTTT
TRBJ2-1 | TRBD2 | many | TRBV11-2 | CASSFFDSSGSRNEQFF | TGTGCCAGCAGCTTTTTTGACTCAAGCGGGAGCAGGAATGAGCAGTTCTTC
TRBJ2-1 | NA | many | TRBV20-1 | CSPGVFGEQFF | TGCAGCCCCGGAGTATTCGGTGAGCAGTTCTTC
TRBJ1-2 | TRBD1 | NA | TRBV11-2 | CASRRSGTGSASNYGYTF | TGTGCCAGCAGAAGATCCGGGACAGGGAGCGCTAGTAACTATGGCTACACCTTC
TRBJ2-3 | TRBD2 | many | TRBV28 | CASRQPGLAGGGDTQYF | TGTGCCAGCAGACAACCGGGACTAGCGGGAGGAGGGGATACGCAGTATTTT
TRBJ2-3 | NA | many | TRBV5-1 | CASSLDLHTDTQYF | TGCGCCAGCAGCTTGGATTTACACACAGATACGCAGTATTTT
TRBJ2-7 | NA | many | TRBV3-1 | CASSHYTYEQYF | TGTGCCAGCAGCCACTACACTTACGAGCAGTACTTC
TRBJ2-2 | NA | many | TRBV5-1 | CASSSGVTGELFF | TGCGCCAGCAGTTCGGGGGTTACCGGGGAGCTGTTTTTT
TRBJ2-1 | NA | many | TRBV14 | CASSQDLGLLGSYNEQFF | TGTGCCAGCAGCCAAGACTTGGGTCTCCTGGGCTCCTACAATGAGCAGTTCTTC
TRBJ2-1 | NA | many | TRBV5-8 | CASNRQGRVEQFF | TGTGCCAGCAACCGACAGGGGAGGGTTGAGCAGTTCTTC
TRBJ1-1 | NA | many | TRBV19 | CASSAQMNTEAFF | TGTGCCAGTAGTGCTCAGATGAACACTGAAGCTTTCTTT
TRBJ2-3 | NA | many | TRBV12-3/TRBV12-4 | CASSTDSITDTQYF | TGTGCCAGCAGCACCGACTCAATCACAGATACGCAGTATTTT
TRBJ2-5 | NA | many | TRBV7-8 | CASSSTGPKEETQYF | TGTGCCAGCAGCTCCACAGGCCCGAAAGAAGAGACCCAGTACTTC
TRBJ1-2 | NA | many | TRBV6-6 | CASTATPGLSGNYGYTF | TGTGCCAGCACCGCAACCCCGGGTCTCAGCGGTAACTATGGCTACACCTTC
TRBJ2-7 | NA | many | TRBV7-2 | CASSLGRRGDSYEQYF | TGTGCCAGCAGCTTAGGGCGGAGAGGGGACTCCTACGAGCAGTACTTC
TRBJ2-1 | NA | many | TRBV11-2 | CASSLRLDNEQFF | TGTGCCAGCAGCTTACGTCTCGACAATGAGCAGTTCTTC
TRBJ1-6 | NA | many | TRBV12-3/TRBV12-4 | CASKSGHSPLHF | TGTGCCAGCAAGTCAGGTCATTCACCCCTCCACTTT
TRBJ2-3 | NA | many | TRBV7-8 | CASLALWDRTDTQYF | TGTGCCAGCCTCGCTTTGTGGGATCGCACAGATACGCAGTATTTT
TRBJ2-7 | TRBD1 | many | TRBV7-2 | CASSRMGQGYEQYF | TGTGCCAGCAGCCGAATGGGACAGGGCTACGAGCAGTACTTC
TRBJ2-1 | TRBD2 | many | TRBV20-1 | CSARATSGSRDEQFF | TGCAGTGCTAGAGCGACTAGCGGGAGTAGAGATGAGCAGTTCTTC
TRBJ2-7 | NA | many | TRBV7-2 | CASSPRLEQYF | TGTGCCAGCAGCCCTCGCCTGGAGCAGTACTTC
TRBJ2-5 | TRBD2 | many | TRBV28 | CASSFLGLAGGFQETQYF | TGTGCCAGCAGTTTCCTAGGACTAGCGGGAGGGTTTCAGGAGACCCAGTACTTC
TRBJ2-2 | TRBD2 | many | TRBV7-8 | CASSLAGGAGELFF | TGTGCCAGCAGCTTAGCGGGAGGGGCCGGGGAGCTGTTTTTT
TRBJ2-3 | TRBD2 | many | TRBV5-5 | CASSGTSGRTDTQYF | TGTGCCAGCAGCGGGACTAGCGGGAGAACAGATACGCAGTATTTT